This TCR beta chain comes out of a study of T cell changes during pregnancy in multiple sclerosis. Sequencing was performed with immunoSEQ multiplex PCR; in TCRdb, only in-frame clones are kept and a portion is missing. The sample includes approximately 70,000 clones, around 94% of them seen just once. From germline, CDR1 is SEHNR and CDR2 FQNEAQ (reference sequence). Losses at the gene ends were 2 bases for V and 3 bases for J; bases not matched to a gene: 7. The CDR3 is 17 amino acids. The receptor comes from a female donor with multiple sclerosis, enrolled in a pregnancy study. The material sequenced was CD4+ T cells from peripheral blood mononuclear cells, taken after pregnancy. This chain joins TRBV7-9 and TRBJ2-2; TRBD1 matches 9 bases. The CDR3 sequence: CASSLPQGTGHTGELFF. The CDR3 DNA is TGTGCCAGCAGCTTACCCCAGGGGACAGGGCACACCGGGGAGCTGTTTTTT.